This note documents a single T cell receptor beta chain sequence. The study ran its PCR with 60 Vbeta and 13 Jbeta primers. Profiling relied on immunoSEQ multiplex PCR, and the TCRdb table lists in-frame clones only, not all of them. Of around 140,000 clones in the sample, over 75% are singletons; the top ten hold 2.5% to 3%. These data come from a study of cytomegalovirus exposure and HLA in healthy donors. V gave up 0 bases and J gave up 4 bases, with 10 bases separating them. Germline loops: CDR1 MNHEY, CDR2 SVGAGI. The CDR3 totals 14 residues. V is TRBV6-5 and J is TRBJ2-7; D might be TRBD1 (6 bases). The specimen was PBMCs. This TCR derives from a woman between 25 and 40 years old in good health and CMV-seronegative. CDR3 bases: TGTGCCAGCAGTTACTCCCGACAGGTTTACGAGCAGTACTTC. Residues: CASSYSRQVYEQYF.